The present T cell receptor (beta chain) was sequenced within a study of blood T cell repertoires in COVID-19. Study summary: The samples span acute and convalescent COVID-19 from the United States, Italy and Spain. The cDNA or gDNA used as material had been derived from T cells, B-cell-depleted T cells, or PBMCs.

Per the original data handling: Using reference gene primer amplification, nucleated cell counts were estimated. Sequencing was performed with immunoSEQ multiplex PCR; in TCRdb, only in-frame clones are kept and a portion is missing. V and J calls and clone size follow that table, whereas D and trimming were derived from the DNA. The sample consists of just under 300,000 clones, approximately 86% of them appearing once. The TCR sequence derives from a man in his 70s with acute or convalescent COVID-19. Sequencing was done on a sample of peripheral blood.

This CDR3 reads CASSQDSPNQPQHF. The CDR3 coding sequence is TGTGCCAGCAGCCAGGACAGCCCCAATCAGCCCCAGCATTTT. This rearrangement joins TRBV3-1 (or the pseudogene TRBV3-2) to TRBJ1-5; tentative D call: TRBD1 (6 bases). Germline lookup yields CDR1 LGHDT and CDR2 YNNKEL (reference sequence). The CDR3 runs to 14 residues. Trimming left V 3 bases short and J 3 bases short, with 9 bases between.